This TCR beta chain was documented in a study of T-cell reconstitution after alpha-beta-depleted transplantation in children. This clonotype has a count of ten or more. This CDR3 region has 13 residues. The V and J ends lost 7 bases and 3 bases, in that order; junction bases with no gene match: 5. Looked up from germline, CDR1 is SQVTM and CDR2 is ANQGSEA. Unique molecular identifiers were used in preparing the TCRbeta library. TCRdb reprocessed the PCR reads with MiXCR, giving one entry per CDR3 protein. The sample contains under 300,000 distinct CDR3 sequences, 11% of which appear only once. The rearrangement links TRBV29-1 to TRBJ1-2, with 10 bases matching TRBD1. This specimen was peripheral blood, taken 180 days after TCRalphabeta/CD19-depleted stem cell transplant. The clonotype comes from a male patient aged 2-15 years who had a stem cell transplant for chronic granulomatous disease, so the T cells may come from the graft donor. The CDR3 loop is CSADRGPYYGYTF. Here the CDR3 DNA reads TGCAGCGCCGACAGGGGGCCGTACTATGGCTACACCTTC.